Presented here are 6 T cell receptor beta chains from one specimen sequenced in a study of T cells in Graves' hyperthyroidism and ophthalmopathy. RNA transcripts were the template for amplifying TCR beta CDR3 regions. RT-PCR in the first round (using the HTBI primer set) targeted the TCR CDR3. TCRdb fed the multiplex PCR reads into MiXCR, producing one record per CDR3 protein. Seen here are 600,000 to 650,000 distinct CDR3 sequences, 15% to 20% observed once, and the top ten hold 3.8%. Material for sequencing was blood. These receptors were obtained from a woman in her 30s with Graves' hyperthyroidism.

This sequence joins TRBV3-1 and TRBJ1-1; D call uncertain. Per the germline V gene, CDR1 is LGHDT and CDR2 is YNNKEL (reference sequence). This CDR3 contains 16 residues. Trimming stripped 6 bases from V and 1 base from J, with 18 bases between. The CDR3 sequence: CASRLGPPLRNTEAFF. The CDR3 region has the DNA TGTGCCAGCAGACTCGGTCCTCCCCTGAGGAACACTGAAGCTTTCTTT.

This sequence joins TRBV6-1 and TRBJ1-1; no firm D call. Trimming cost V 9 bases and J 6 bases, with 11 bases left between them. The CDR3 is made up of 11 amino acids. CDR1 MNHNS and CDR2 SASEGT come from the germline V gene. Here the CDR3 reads CASPSGAEAFF. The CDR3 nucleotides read TGTGCCAGTCCGAGTGGGGCTGAAGCTTTCTTT.

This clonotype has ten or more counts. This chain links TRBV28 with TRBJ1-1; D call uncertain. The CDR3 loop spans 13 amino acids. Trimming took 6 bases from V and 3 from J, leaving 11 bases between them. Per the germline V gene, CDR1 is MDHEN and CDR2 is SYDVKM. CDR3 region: CASRPDTYTEAFF. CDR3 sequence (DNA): TGTGCCAGCAGACCTGACACCTACACTGAAGCTTTCTTT.

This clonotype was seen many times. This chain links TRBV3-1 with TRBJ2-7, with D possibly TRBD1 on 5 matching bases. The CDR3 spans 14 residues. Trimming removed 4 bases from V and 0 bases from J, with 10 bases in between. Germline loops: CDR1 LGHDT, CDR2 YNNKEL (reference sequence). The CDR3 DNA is TGTGCCAGCAGCCCCTCAGGGATCTCCTACGAGCAGTACTTC. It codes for CASSPSGISYEQYF.

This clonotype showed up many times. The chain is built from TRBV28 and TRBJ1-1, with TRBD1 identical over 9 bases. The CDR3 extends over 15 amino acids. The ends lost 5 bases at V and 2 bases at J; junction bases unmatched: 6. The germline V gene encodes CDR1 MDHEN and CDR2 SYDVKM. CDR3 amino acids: CASSPRDRANTEAFF. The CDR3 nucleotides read TGTGCCAGCAGTCCCCGGGACAGGGCTAACACTGAAGCTTTCTTT.

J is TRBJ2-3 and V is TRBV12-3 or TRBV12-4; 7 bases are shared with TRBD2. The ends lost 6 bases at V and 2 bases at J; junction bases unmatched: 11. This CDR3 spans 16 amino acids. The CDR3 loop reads CASSLKQSGTTDTQYF. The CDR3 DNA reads TGTGCCAGCAGCTTAAAGCAGAGCGGGACCACAGATACGCAGTATTTT.